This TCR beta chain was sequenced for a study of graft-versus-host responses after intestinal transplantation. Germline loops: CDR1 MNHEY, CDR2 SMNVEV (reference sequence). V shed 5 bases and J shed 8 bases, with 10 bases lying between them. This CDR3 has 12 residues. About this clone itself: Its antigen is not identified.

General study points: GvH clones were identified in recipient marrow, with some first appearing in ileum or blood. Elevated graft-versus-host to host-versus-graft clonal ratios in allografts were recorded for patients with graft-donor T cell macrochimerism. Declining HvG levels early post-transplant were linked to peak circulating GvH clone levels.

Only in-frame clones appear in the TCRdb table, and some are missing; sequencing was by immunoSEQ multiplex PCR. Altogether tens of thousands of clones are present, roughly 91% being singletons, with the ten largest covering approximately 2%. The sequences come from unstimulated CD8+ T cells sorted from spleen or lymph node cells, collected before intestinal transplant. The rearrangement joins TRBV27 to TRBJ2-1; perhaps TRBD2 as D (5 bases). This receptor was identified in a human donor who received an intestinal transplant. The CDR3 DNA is TGTGCCAGCAGTCCCCGGACTGATGAGCAGTTCTTC. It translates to CASSPRTDEQFF.